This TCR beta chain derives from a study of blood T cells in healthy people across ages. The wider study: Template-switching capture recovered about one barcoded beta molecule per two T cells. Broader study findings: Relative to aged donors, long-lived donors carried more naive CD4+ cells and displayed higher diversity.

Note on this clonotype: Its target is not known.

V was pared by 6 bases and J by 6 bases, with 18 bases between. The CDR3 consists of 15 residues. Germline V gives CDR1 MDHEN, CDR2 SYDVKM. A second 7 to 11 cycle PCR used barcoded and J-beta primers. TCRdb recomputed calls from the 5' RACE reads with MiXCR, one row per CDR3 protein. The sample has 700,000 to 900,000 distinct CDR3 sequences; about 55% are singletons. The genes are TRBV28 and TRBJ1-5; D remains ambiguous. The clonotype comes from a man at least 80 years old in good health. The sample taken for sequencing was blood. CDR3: CASRPIRPGRQPQHF. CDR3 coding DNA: TGTGCCAGCAGGCCTATCAGACCCGGACGTCAGCCCCAGCATTTT.